Listed below are T cell receptor beta chains from one sample, sequenced in a study of blood T cell repertoires in COVID-19. This table comes from immunoSEQ multiplex PCR, and its TCRdb copy is limited to in-frame clones, with some not included. The table lists about 80,000 clones, around 76% of them singletons. Material for sequencing was peripheral blood. Receptors originate from a human donor in a cohort sampled during active COVID-19. The CDR3 runs from the conserved cysteine through the conserved F or W. Fields, in order: CDR3 DNA, CDR3 protein, clone size, J gene, D gene, CDR3 length, V gene. The D gene is left open where the match is weak. The listing skips clone size in some rows; elsewhere it reads once, few, many or a size class.

cdr3_nt: TGCGCCAGCAGCTCAGGACAGGCCGCTAATGAAAAACTGTTTTTT
cdr3_aa: CASSSGQAANEKLFF
clone_size: -
j_call: TRBJ1-4
d_call: TRBD1
cdr3_length: 15
v_call: TRBV5-1

cdr3_nt: TGCAGCATAAGCGGGATGGGTGAGACCCAGTACTTC
cdr3_aa: CSISGMGETQYF
clone_size: -
j_call: TRBJ2-5
d_call: TRBD2
cdr3_length: 12
v_call: TRBV29-1

cdr3_nt: TGTGCCAGCAGCAAAGTTTTGGAACAGGGATATGGCTACACCTTC
cdr3_aa: CASSKVLEQGYGYTF
clone_size: -
j_call: TRBJ1-2
d_call: -
cdr3_length: 15
v_call: TRBV21-1

cdr3_nt: TGTGCCAGCAGCTTGTGGGACAGGGTCCGTGGCTACACCTTC
cdr3_aa: CASSLWDRVRGYTF
clone_size: -
j_call: TRBJ1-2
d_call: TRBD1
cdr3_length: 14
v_call: TRBV5-4

cdr3_nt: TGCGCCAGCAGCCGTAGCGGTGGTCTGGGGGAGCAGTTCTTC
cdr3_aa: CASSRSGGLGEQFF
clone_size: -
j_call: TRBJ2-1
d_call: -
cdr3_length: 14
v_call: TRBV5-1

cdr3_nt: TGTGCCACCAGTGATCCCCTATCGGAGCGGGGGTCCACAGATACGCAGTATTTT
cdr3_aa: CATSDPLSERGSTDTQYF
clone_size: few
j_call: TRBJ2-3
d_call: TRBD2
cdr3_length: 18
v_call: TRBV24-1

cdr3_nt: TGTGCCAGCAGCCAAGATAAACTAGCGGGAGGGACACAAGAGACCCAGTACTTC
cdr3_aa: CASSQDKLAGGTQETQYF
clone_size: few
j_call: TRBJ2-5
d_call: TRBD2
cdr3_length: 18
v_call: TRBV3-1/TRBV3-2

cdr3_nt: TGTGCCAGCAGTTTAATGGGACTAGCGGATCAAGAGACCCAGTACTTC
cdr3_aa: CASSLMGLADQETQYF
clone_size: -
j_call: TRBJ2-5
d_call: TRBD2
cdr3_length: 16
v_call: TRBV28

cdr3_nt: TGTGCCAGCAGTGAAGTAGGACAGGGAAGTTCACCCCTCCACTTT
cdr3_aa: CASSEVGQGSSPLHF
clone_size: -
j_call: TRBJ1-6
d_call: TRBD1
cdr3_length: 15
v_call: TRBV2

cdr3_nt: TGTGCCAGCAGCCCCCTTAGACAGGGGTTTGTCTATGGCTACACCTTC
cdr3_aa: CASSPLRQGFVYGYTF
clone_size: -
j_call: TRBJ1-2
d_call: TRBD1
cdr3_length: 16
v_call: TRBV7-9

cdr3_nt: TGTGCCAGCAGTGAATATCCGGGAGGGGGCAACACCGGGGAGCTGTTTTTT
cdr3_aa: CASSEYPGGGNTGELFF
clone_size: many
j_call: TRBJ2-2
d_call: -
cdr3_length: 17
v_call: TRBV2

cdr3_nt: TGTGCCAGCACCGACCAGGGGGATACGCAGTATTTT
cdr3_aa: CASTDQGDTQYF
clone_size: -
j_call: TRBJ2-3
d_call: -
cdr3_length: 12
v_call: TRBV27

cdr3_nt: TGTGCCGTCCAGGGGGCAGCAACTAATGAAAAACTGTTTTTT
cdr3_aa: CAVQGAATNEKLFF
clone_size: few
j_call: TRBJ1-4
d_call: TRBD1
cdr3_length: 14
v_call: TRBV28

cdr3_nt: TGTGCAAGTCGCTTAGGGGCATCAATTAATTCACCCCTCCACTTT
cdr3_aa: CASRLGASINSPLHF
clone_size: -
j_call: TRBJ1-6
d_call: -
cdr3_length: 15
v_call: TRBV12-2

cdr3_nt: TGCGCCAGCAGCCAAGCCGGACAGGGGTATTCACCCCTCCACTTT
cdr3_aa: CASSQAGQGYSPLHF
clone_size: many
j_call: TRBJ1-6
d_call: TRBD1
cdr3_length: 15
v_call: TRBV4-1

cdr3_nt: TGTGCCAGCAGGGTAGCGGGAGGGCCGACGGGTGAGCAGTTCTTC
cdr3_aa: CASRVAGGPTGEQFF
clone_size: few
j_call: TRBJ2-1
d_call: TRBD2
cdr3_length: 15
v_call: TRBV27

cdr3_nt: TGTGCCAGCGGGCAGATAAATTCACCCCTCCACTTT
cdr3_aa: CASGQINSPLHF
clone_size: -
j_call: TRBJ1-6
d_call: -
cdr3_length: 12
v_call: TRBV28

cdr3_nt: TGTGCCAGCAGTTTTCCGGGACTGAGGAACACCGGGGAGCTGTTTTTT
cdr3_aa: CASSFPGLRNTGELFF
clone_size: -
j_call: TRBJ2-2
d_call: -
cdr3_length: 16
v_call: TRBV6-2/TRBV6-3

cdr3_nt: TGTGCCAGCCGAAAAGACAGGGTGCCTGGCACAGATACGCAGTATTTT
cdr3_aa: CASRKDRVPGTDTQYF
clone_size: -
j_call: TRBJ2-3
d_call: TRBD1
cdr3_length: 16
v_call: TRBV27

cdr3_nt: TGTGCCAGCAGCCCCTTCGGGAGAGGGAACACTGAAGCTTTCTTT
cdr3_aa: CASSPFGRGNTEAFF
clone_size: once
j_call: TRBJ1-1
d_call: -
cdr3_length: 15
v_call: TRBV3-1/TRBV3-2

cdr3_nt: TGTGCCAGCAGTTCCCGACTCTCCTACGAGCAGTACTTC
cdr3_aa: CASSSRLSYEQYF
clone_size: -
j_call: TRBJ2-7
d_call: -
cdr3_length: 13
v_call: TRBV28

cdr3_nt: TGTGCCACCAGTGATATACCGGGACAGGGGACGGGCGAGACCCAGTACTTC
cdr3_aa: CATSDIPGQGTGETQYF
clone_size: once
j_call: TRBJ2-5
d_call: TRBD1
cdr3_length: 17
v_call: TRBV24-1

cdr3_nt: TGTGCCAGCAGCTTAGTCGGGGGGTACACTGAAGCTTTCTTT
cdr3_aa: CASSLVGGYTEAFF
clone_size: -
j_call: TRBJ1-1
d_call: -
cdr3_length: 14
v_call: TRBV11-3

cdr3_nt: TGTGCCACCAGCAGTTCCGCAGGGACAGATACGCAGTATTTT
cdr3_aa: CATSSSAGTDTQYF
clone_size: -
j_call: TRBJ2-3
d_call: -
cdr3_length: 14
v_call: TRBV15

cdr3_nt: TGTGCCAGCAGTCCCCGGACAGCCTTCTACGAGCAGTACTTC
cdr3_aa: CASSPRTAFYEQYF
clone_size: -
j_call: TRBJ2-7
d_call: -
cdr3_length: 14
v_call: TRBV27

cdr3_nt: TGCAGTGCTAGTCGGCTAGCGAAGAGCGATGAGCAGTTCTTC
cdr3_aa: CSASRLAKSDEQFF
clone_size: -
j_call: TRBJ2-1
d_call: -
cdr3_length: 14
v_call: TRBV20-1

cdr3_nt: TGTGCCAGCAGCAAAGAGCAGGGGGCGAAATTCCCGGGGATTTGCCAGCAAGCAGATACGCAGTATTTT
cdr3_aa: CASSKEQGAKFPGICQQADTQYF
clone_size: -
j_call: TRBJ2-3
d_call: -
cdr3_length: 23
v_call: TRBV21-1

cdr3_nt: TGTGCCAGCAGCGTAGCGGCGGGGGCACATGAAGCTTTCTTT
cdr3_aa: CASSVAAGAHEAFF
clone_size: -
j_call: TRBJ1-1
d_call: -
cdr3_length: 14
v_call: TRBV9

cdr3_nt: TGTGCCAGCAGCACTATTACCGGGGAGCTGTTTTTT
cdr3_aa: CASSTITGELFF
clone_size: -
j_call: TRBJ2-2
d_call: -
cdr3_length: 12
v_call: TRBV9